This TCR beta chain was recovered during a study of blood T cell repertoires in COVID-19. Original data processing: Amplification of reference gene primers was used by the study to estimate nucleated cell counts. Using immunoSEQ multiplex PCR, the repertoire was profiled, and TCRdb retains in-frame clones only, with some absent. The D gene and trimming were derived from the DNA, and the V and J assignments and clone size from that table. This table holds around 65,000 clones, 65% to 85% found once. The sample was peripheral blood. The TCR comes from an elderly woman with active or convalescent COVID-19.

Here the CDR3 reads CASSSRDTQYF. CDR3 bases: TGTGCCAGCAGTTCCAGGGATACGCAGTATTTT. The J gene is TRBJ2-3, the V gene TRBV2, with unresolved D. The germline gives CDR1 SNHLY, CDR2 FYNNEI. V was cut by 5 bases and J by 6 bases, with 6 bases left in between. The CDR3 runs 11 residues.